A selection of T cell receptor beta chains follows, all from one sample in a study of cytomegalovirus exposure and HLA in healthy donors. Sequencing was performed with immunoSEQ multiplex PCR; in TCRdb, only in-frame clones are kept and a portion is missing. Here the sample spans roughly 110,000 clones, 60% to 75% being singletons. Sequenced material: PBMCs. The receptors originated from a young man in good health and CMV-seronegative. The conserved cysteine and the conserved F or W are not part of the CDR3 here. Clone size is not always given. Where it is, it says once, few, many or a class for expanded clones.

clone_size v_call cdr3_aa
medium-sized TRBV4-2 ASRVSGGTFNEQF
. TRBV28 ASSRQGTSGRAGYNEQF
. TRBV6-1 ASSEQASGSSYNEQF
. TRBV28 ASTGQGVDGYT
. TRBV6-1 ASTLSGRGEQY
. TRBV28 ASSKLGVTEAF
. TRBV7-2 ASSLRGTPTDNEQF
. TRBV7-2 ASSLEYGNQPQH
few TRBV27 ASSLRTDLNQPQH
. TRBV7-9 ASSSSGLAGETDTQY
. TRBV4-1 ASSQDAGYDTEAF
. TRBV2 ASRVGTGGRETQY
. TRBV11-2 ASSPHGSMSYEQY
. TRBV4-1 ASSQDHTTDSYEQY
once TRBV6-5 ASSYSGGGINEQY
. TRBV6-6 ASSYPEAGVDTEAF
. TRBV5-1 ASRTPGQSYEQY
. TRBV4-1 ASSQEGQGNTEAF
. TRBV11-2 ASDRGNTGELF
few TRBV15 ATSVGGIFNQPQH
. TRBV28 ASSFRTVMNTEAF
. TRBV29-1 SVAPGQSDQPQH
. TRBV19 ASSTPGLAYNEQF
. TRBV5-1 ASSAGRGPVYNEQF
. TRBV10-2 ASTPTGTYSGNTIY
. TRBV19 ASRQGPAANYGYT
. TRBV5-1 ASSFRLAGGPSSYNEQF
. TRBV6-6 ASMLTSGGRYNEQF